This T cell receptor beta chain was documented in a study of shared clonotypes between healthy human individuals. Each subset's genomic DNA was split evenly across several immunoSEQ plates. Method: immunoSEQ multiplex PCR; TCRdb's copy keeps in-frame clones and lacks some. The sample holds about 2.4 million clones, roughly 93% seen once. V lost 6 bases, J lost 7 bases, and 13 bases stayed unmatched. Germline V gives CDR1 SEHNR, CDR2 FQNEAQ (reference sequence). This CDR3 is 15 amino acids long. This chain joins TRBV7-9 and TRBJ2-5; 8 bases are a match to TRBD2. Sample: naive CD4+ T cells from PBMCs. This sample's subset: CD45RA+ positively selected. This TCR was sampled from a man in his late teens or twenties in good health. Some clones in this sample may be carry-over from other donors' samples. The CDR3 nucleotides read TGTGCCAGCAGGGCACAGCGGGAGAATAGCGGGACCCAGTACTTC. This gives the protein CASRAQRENSGTQYF.